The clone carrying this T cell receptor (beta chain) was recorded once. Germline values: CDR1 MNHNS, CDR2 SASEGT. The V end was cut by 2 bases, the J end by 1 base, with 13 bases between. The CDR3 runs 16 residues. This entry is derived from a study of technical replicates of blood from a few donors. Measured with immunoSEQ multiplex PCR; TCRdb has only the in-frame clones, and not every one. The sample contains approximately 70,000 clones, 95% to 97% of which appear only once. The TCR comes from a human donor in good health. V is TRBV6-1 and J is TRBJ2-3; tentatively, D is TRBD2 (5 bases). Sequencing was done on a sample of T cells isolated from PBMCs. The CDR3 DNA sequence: TGTGCCAGCAGTGAAACTTTCCTGGGAGGCACAGATACGCAGTATTTT. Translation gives CASSETFLGGTDTQYF.